Below, 5 T cell receptor beta chains from the same sample are listed, as sequenced in a study of technical replicates of blood from a handful of donors (TCRdb year 2017). The library was prepared using the immunoSEQ multiplex PCR assay. TCRdb limited this immuneACCESS table to in-frame rearrangements with V and J called. A share of clones is missing; checked studies link under half to unresolved V genes, and the rest is unexplained. For this sample the table gives about 82,000 clones, of which approximately 94% were detected only once. The top ten clonotypes cover approximately 0.41% of the sample. The sequencing input was T cells isolated from PBMCs. The receptor set was obtained from a human donor in good health.

J is TRBJ2-7 and V is TRBV2, with D perhaps TRBD1 (5 bases). V lost 6 bases, J lost 0 bases, and 15 bases lay in between. Germline CDR1 is SNHLY and CDR2 is FYNNEI. The CDR3 totals 15 residues. The CDR3 DNA reads TGTGCCAGCAGCCCAAGGACACCCAGCTCCTACGAGCAGTACTTC. It translates to CASSPRTPSSYEQYF.

The rearrangement links TRBV6-5 to TRBJ1-5; 8 nucleotides agree with TRBD1. Trimming removed 6 bases from V and 3 bases from J; junction bases left unmatched: 4. CDR1 is MNHEY, CDR2 SVGAGI, per germline. The CDR3 loop spans 14 amino acids. The CDR3 loop reads CASRGQGFNQPQHF. The DNA for the CDR3 is TGTGCCAGCAGAGGACAGGGCTTCAATCAGCCCCAGCATTTT.

This chain joins TRBV25-1 and TRBJ2-7; D might be TRBD1 (5 bases). Germline V gene lookup returns CDR1 MGHDK and CDR2 SYGVNS. This CDR3 is 16 amino acids long. With 2 bases removed from V and 4 bases from J, the gap between germline ends came to 18 bases. As DNA, the CDR3 is TGTGCCAGCAGTGAAGTCTCGACAGTCGTAAAGTACGAGCAGTACTTC. It encodes CASSEVSTVVKYEQYF.

The chain employs TRBV6-6 and TRBJ1-4; no reliable D call. Germline CDR1 is MNHNY and CDR2 is SVGAGI (reference sequence). V was trimmed by 2 bases and J by 0 bases, leaving 7 bases between them. The CDR3 covers 15 residues. CDR3 bases: TGTGCCAGCAGTTACGGCCAGGCAACTAATGAAAAACTGTTTTTT. It translates to CASSYGQATNEKLFF.

This chain links TRBV2 with TRBJ2-1; TRBD2 aligns across 10 bases. The germline gives CDR1 SNHLY, CDR2 FYNNEI. J gave up 9 bases and V 6 bases, and 17 bases lay outside the gene matches. The length of the CDR3 is 17 residues. The CDR3 reads CASRGPGLAGVGGEQFF. The DNA of the CDR3 is TGTGCCAGCAGGGGGCCCGGCCTAGCGGGAGTGGGCGGTGAGCAGTTCTTC. Full variable domain (missing parts from reference TRBV2 and TRBJ2-1): EPEVTQTPSHQVTQMGQEVILRCVPISNHLYFYWYRQILGQKVEFLVSFYNNEISEKSEIFDDQFSVERPDGSNFTLKIRSTKLEDSAMYFCASRGPGLAGVGGEQFFGPGTRLTVL.